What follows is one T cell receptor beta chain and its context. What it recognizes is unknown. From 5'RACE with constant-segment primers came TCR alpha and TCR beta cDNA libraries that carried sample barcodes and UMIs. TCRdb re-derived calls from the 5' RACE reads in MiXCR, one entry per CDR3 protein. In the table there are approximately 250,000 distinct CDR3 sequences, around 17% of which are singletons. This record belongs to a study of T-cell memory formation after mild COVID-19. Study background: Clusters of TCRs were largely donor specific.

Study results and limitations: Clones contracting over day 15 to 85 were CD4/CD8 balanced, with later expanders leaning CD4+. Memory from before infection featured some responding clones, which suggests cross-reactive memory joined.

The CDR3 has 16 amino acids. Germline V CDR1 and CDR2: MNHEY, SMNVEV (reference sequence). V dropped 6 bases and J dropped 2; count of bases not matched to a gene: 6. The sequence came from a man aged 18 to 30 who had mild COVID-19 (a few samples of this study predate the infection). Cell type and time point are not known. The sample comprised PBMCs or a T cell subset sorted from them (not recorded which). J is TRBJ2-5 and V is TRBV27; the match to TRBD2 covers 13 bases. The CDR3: CASRSGLAGEQETQYF. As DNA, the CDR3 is TGTGCCAGCAGATCCGGACTAGCGGGGGAACAAGAGACCCAGTACTTC.